One sample yielded the 19 T cell receptor beta chains listed below, sequenced in a study of cytomegalovirus exposure and HLA in healthy donors. Here immunoSEQ multiplex PCR was the method, and the copy in TCRdb shows in-frame clones only, minus some. This sample has 180,000 or so clones, with 86% found just once. The sequenced sample consisted of PBMCs. The receptor source for this set is a man aged 25-45 years in good health and CMV-seropositive.

The chain is built from TRBV5-4 and TRBJ2-1; possible D gene TRBD1, 7 bases. Germline CDR1 reads SGHNT; CDR2 reads YYREEE (reference sequence). The CDR3 is made up of 16 amino acids. Trimming stripped 4 bases from V and 9 bases from J, with 23 bases between. The CDR3 protein is CASSLGGQRAAGEQFF. CDR3 DNA sequence: TGTGCCAGCAGCCTCGGGGGACAGCGAGCAGCAGGTGAGCAGTTCTTC.

The chain carries TRBV11-1 and TRBJ2-7, with D hard to call. V shed 5 bases and J shed 1 base, with 21 bases lying between them. The CDR3 runs to 17 residues. CDR1 and CDR2 (germline): SGHAT, FQDESV (reference sequence). For the CDR3, the DNA is TGTGCCAGCAGCAAACTACCTGCGAACAGCAAATCCTACGAGCAGTACTTC. Protein: CASSKLPANSKSYEQYF. Combining the CDR3 with reference TRBV11-1 and TRBJ2-7 gives the whole variable domain EAEVAQSPRYKITEKSQAVAFWCDPISGHATLYWYRQILGQGPELLVQFQDESVVDDSQLPKDRFSAERLKGVDSTLKIQPAELGDSAMYLCASSKLPANSKSYEQYFGPGTRLTVT.

Many counts were recorded for this clone. The chain joins TRBV9 to TRBJ2-2; possible D gene TRBD1, 7 bases. Germline CDR1 is SGDLS and CDR2 is YYNGEE. CDR3 length equals 15 residues. Trimming left V 4 bases short and J 5 bases short, with 15 bases between. The CDR3 coding sequence is TGTGCCAGCAGCTCAGGCGGGACAGTTACCGGGGAGCTGTTTTTT. It specifies CASSSGGTVTGELFF.

J is TRBJ2-7 and V is TRBV7-8; 12 nucleotides match TRBD2. Looked up from germline, CDR1 is SGHVS and CDR2 is FQNEAQ. V lost 5 bases and J lost 5; bases outside the gene matches: 10. The CDR3 loop spans 16 amino acids. CDR3 residues: CASSTRTSGEAHEQYF. The CDR3 DNA is TGTGCCAGCAGCACCCGGACTAGCGGGGAGGCCCACGAGCAGTACTTC.

The chain couples TRBV7-3 to TRBJ2-1; TRBD2 matches at 11 bases. CDR3 length: 15 residues. The ends lost 2 bases at V and 7 bases at J; junction bases unmatched: 4. Germline V gene lookup returns CDR1 SGHTA and CDR2 FQGTGA. The CDR3 here is CASSLSSGRLNEQFF. The DNA of the CDR3 is TGTGCCAGCAGCTTATCTAGCGGGAGGTTAAATGAGCAGTTCTTC.

V is TRBV27 and J is TRBJ2-3; the D gene is possibly TRBD2 (7 bases). V lost 7 bases to trimming and J lost 6 bases, with 17 bases between them. This CDR3 is 14 amino acids long. Germline V CDR1 and CDR2: MNHEY, SMNVEV (reference sequence). The CDR3 DNA reads as TGTGCCAGCACCCACGGGGGGCGCGTGGATACGCAGTATTTT. Protein: CASTHGGRVDTQYF.

The CDR3 region has the DNA TGTGCCAGCAGTTCAACAGGAGTCGTGAACACTGAAGCTTTCTTT. Residues: CASSSTGVVNTEAFF. This sequence joins TRBV7-9 and TRBJ1-1; possible D gene TRBD1, 5 bases. V lost 6 bases and J lost 0, with 14 bases in between. This CDR3 is 15 amino acids long. Germline loops: CDR1 SEHNR, CDR2 FQNEAQ (reference sequence).

V gene TRBV29-1 combines with J gene TRBJ2-5; TRBD1 matches 11 bases. The germline V gene encodes CDR1 SQVTM and CDR2 ANQGSEA. This CDR3 comprises 15 residues. Trimming took 4 bases from V and 2 from J; bases not matched to a gene: 6. Here the CDR3 reads CSVAFGQGAQETQYF. DNA of the CDR3: TGCAGCGTTGCCTTTGGACAGGGGGCTCAAGAGACCCAGTACTTC.

This clone was seen a few times. The chain links TRBV6-4 to TRBJ2-5; D is perhaps TRBD2 (6 bases). The V end was cut by 5 bases, the J end by 5 bases, with 18 bases between. The CDR3 totals 15 residues. Germline V lookup: CDR1 MRHNA, CDR2 SNTAGT. CDR3 loop: CASSPGLPLGETQYF. The CDR3 coding sequence is TGTGCCAGCAGTCCAGGACTACCTCTTGGGGAGACCCAGTACTTC.

This clone was picked up one time. This sequence joins TRBV2 and TRBJ1-2; possible D gene TRBD1, 5 bases. The CDR3 is 13 amino acids. Germline assignment: CDR1 SNHLY and CDR2 FYNNEI. V shed 9 bases and J shed 2 bases, with 13 bases lying between them. CDR3 sequence: CASRRGENYGYTF. The DNA for the CDR3 is TGTGCCAGTCGACGGGGGGAGAACTATGGCTACACCTTC.

V is TRBV14 and J is TRBJ2-7; 8 bases are shared with TRBD1. The V segment lost 4 bases and the J segment 9 bases; nucleotides outside the gene matches: 14. The CDR3 is 15 residues long. Germline CDR1 reads SGHDN; CDR2 reads FVKESK. CDR3 loop: CASSLTGTGAEGQYF. Here the CDR3 DNA reads TGTGCCAGCAGCCTAACCGGGACAGGAGCTGAAGGGCAGTACTTC.

This chain links TRBV18 with TRBJ2-5, with D perhaps given as TRBD1 or TRBD2 (5 bases each). Germline V gene sequence: CDR1 KGHSH, CDR2 LQKENI. The CDR3 has 15 residues. V lost 4 bases, J lost 6 bases, and 18 bases lay in between. CDR3: CASSLSTGPGKTQYF. Here the CDR3 DNA reads TGTGCCAGCTCACTCTCCACGGGACCAGGGAAGACCCAGTACTTC.

The rearrangement links TRBV7-3 to TRBJ2-1, with D maybe TRBD1 (5 bases). Germline V gene data show CDR1 as SGHTA and CDR2 as FQGTGA. The CDR3 has 11 amino acids. The V and J ends lost 2 bases and 9 bases respectively, with 5 bases between them. The CDR3 loop is CASSLGAEQFF. DNA of the CDR3: TGTGCCAGCAGCTTAGGGGCTGAGCAGTTCTTC. Filled out from reference TRBV7-3 and TRBJ2-1, the complete variable domain reads GAGVSQTPSNKVTEKGKYVELRCDPISGHTALYWYRQSLGQGPEFLIYFQGTGAADDSGLPNDRFFAVRPEGSVSTLKIQRTERGDSAVYLCASSLGAEQFFGPGTRLTVL.

The chain couples TRBV7-9 to TRBJ2-1; D may correspond to TRBD1 or TRBD2 (5 bases each). V was trimmed by 3 bases and J by 0 bases, leaving 21 bases between them. The germline gives CDR1 SEHNR, CDR2 FQNEAQ (reference sequence). This CDR3 region has 19 residues. CDR3 sequence: CASSLVGEPGKSSYNEQFF. The CDR3 region has the DNA TGTGCCAGCAGCTTGGTCGGGGAGCCAGGGAAAAGCTCCTACAATGAGCAGTTCTTC.

The CDR3 loop is CASSSGGLTGELFF. The CDR3 nucleotides are TGTGCCAGCAGTTCGGGGGGTTTAACCGGGGAGCTGTTTTTT. The J gene is TRBJ2-2, the V gene TRBV6-5; TRBD2 matches at 7 bases. The germline CDR1 and CDR2 sequences are MNHEY and SVGAGI. The V and J ends lost 4 bases and 5 bases, in that order; junction bases with no gene match: 4. This CDR3 comprises 14 residues.

CDR3 sequence reads: CASSFPVKETQYF. CDR3 bases: TGTGCCAGCAGCTTCCCCGTCAAAGAGACCCAGTACTTC. The rearrangement links TRBV7-9 to TRBJ2-5; no definite D call. The ends were cut back, 3 bases at V and 3 bases at J, with 8 bases in the middle. Germline V CDR1 and CDR2: SEHNR, FQNEAQ (reference sequence). There are 13 residues in the CDR3.

This clone has a handful of counts. The genes are TRBV30 and TRBJ1-4, with D possibly being TRBD1 (6 bases). The CDR3 is 11 residues long. Per germline, CDR1 GTSNPN and CDR2 SVGIG (reference sequence). V was pared by 6 bases and J by 8 bases, with 10 bases between. The DNA for the CDR3 is TGTGCCTGTGGACAGCGGGAAAAACTGTTTTTT. Protein sequence: CACGQREKLFF.

The gene calls are TRBV19 and TRBJ1-6, with D possibly matching TRBD1 (5 bases). V was shortened by 6 bases and J by 5 bases, with 14 bases between the two germline ends. This CDR3 has 15 residues. Germline V gives CDR1 LNHDA, CDR2 SQIVND (reference sequence). The CDR3 region has the DNA TGTGCCAGTAGAAAGACAGCGTCCGATAATTCACCCCTCCACTTT. This gives the protein CASRKTASDNSPLHF.

This clone was observed a single time. The V call is TRBV11-2, the J call TRBJ1-1; the D gene is possibly TRBD1 (5 bases). In germline, CDR1 is SGHAT, CDR2 FQNNGV. The length of the CDR3 is 14 residues. Trimming cost V 3 bases and J 2 bases, with 10 bases left between them. CDR3 DNA sequence: TGTGCCAGCAGCTTCAAGCGGGACAACACTGAAGCTTTCTTT. It yields the protein CASSFKRDNTEAFF. Together with reference TRBV11-2 and TRBJ1-1, the CDR3 gives the full variable domain: EAGVAQSPRYKIIEKRQSVAFWCNPISGHATLYWYQQILGQGPKLLIQFQNNGVVDDSQLPKDRFSAERLKGVDSTLKIQPAKLEDSAVYLCASSFKRDNTEAFFGQGTRLTVV.